This T cell receptor (beta chain) was sequenced during a study of blood T cell repertoires in COVID-19. In the study overall: T cells, B-cell-depleted T cells, or PBMCs provided the cDNA or gDNA that served as material.

The method was immunoSEQ multiplex PCR; TCRdb's version includes in-frame clones alone and lacks a portion of them. The sample records roughly 200,000 clones, around four fifths being singletons. There are 16 residues in the CDR3. V gave up 6 bases and J gave up 0 bases; unmatched junction bases: 9. Germline V gives CDR1 SGHDT, CDR2 YYEEEE. Specimen: peripheral blood. The chain has TRBV5-6 and TRBJ1-1; 9 bases agree with TRBD1. This TCR was sampled from a woman older than 75 with active or convalescent COVID-19. In DNA, the CDR3 is TGTGCCAGCACCCTGCGAGGGACAGGGATGAACACTGAAGCTTTCTTT. Translation: CASTLRGTGMNTEAFF.